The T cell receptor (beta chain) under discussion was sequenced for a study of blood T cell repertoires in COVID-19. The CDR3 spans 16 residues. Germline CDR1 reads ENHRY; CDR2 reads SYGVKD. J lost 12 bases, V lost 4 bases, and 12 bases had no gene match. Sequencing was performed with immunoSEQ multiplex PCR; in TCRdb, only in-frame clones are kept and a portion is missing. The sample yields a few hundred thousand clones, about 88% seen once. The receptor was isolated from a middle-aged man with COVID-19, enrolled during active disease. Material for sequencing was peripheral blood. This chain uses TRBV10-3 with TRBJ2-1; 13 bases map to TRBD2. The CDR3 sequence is CAISAQTSGRPQGQFF. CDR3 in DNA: TGTGCCATCAGTGCGCAGACTAGCGGGAGGCCCCAGGGGCAGTTCTTC.